One TCR beta chain is described in this entry. This sample was included in a study of blood T cell repertoires in COVID-19. Study at large: The samples span acute and convalescent COVID-19 from the United States, Italy and Spain. Sample material is recorded as cDNA or gDNA derived from T cells, B-cell-depleted T cells, or PBMCs.

Seattle patient enrollment occurred during active infection, with longitudinal follow-up thereafter. Study processing details: Nucleated cell counts were estimated from reference gene primer amplification. Assay used: immunoSEQ multiplex PCR; TCRdb lists only in-frame clones, some missing. V, J and clone size are taken as reported in that table, and D and trimming were inferred from the DNA itself. The sample comprises roughly 410,000 clones, about 88% of which are singletons, and 1.5% to 1.8% rests with the top ten. Trimming removed 1 base at V and 2 bases at J, with 8 bases between. CDR3 length equals 14 residues. CDR1 is SEHNR, CDR2 FQNEAQ, per germline (reference sequence).

The genes are TRBV7-9 and TRBJ1-2; D remains unclear. The clonotype originates from a woman aged 40 to 50 with COVID-19, enrolled during active disease. The sequenced sample was peripheral blood. In DNA form, the CDR3 reads TGTGCCAGCAGCTTAGATCCGGTCAACTATGGCTACACCTTC. This codes for CASSLDPVNYGYTF.